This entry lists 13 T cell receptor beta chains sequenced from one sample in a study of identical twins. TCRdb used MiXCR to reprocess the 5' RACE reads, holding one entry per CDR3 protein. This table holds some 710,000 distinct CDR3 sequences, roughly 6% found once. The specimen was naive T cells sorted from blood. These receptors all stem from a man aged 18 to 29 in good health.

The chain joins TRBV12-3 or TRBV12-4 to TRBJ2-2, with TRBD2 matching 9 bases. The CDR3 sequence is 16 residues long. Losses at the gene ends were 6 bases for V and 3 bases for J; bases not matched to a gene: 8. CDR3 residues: CASSKSSGIHTGELFF. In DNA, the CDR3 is TGTGCCAGCAGCAAATCTAGCGGGATACACACCGGGGAGCTGTTTTTT.

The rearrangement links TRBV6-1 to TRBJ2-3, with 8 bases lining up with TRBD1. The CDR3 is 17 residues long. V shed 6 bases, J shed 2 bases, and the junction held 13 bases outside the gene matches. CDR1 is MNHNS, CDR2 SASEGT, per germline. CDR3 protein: CASRGWVPGGITDTQYF. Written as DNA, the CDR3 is TGTGCCAGCAGGGGCTGGGTGCCAGGGGGCATCACAGATACGCAGTATTTT.

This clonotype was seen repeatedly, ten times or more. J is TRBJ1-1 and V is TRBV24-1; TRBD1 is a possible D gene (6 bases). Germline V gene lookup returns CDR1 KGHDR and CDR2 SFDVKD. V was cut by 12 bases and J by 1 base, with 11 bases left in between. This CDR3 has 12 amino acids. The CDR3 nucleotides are TGTGCCTCAGCGACAGGGAACACTGAAGCTTTCTTT. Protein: CASATGNTEAFF.

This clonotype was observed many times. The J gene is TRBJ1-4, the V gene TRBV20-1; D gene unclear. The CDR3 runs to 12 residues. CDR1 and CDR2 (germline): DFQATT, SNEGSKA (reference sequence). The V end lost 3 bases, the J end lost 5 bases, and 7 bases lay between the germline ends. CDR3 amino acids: CSARVSNEKLFF. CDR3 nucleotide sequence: TGCAGTGCTAGGGTGTCCAATGAAAAACTGTTTTTT.

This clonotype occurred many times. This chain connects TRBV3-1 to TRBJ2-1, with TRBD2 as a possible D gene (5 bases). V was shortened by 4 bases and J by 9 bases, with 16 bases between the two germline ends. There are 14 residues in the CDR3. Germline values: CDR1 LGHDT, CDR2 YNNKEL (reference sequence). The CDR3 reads CASSLTPSRGEQFF. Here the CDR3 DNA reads TGTGCCAGCAGCCTGACCCCATCACGGGGTGAGCAGTTCTTC.

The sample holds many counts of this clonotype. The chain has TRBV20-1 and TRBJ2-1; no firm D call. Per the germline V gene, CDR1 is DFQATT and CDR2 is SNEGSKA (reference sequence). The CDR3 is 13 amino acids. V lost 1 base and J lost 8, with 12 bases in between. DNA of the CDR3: TGCAGTGCTAGAGCTAGATTCGGTCATGAGCAGTTCTTC. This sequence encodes CSARARFGHEQFF.

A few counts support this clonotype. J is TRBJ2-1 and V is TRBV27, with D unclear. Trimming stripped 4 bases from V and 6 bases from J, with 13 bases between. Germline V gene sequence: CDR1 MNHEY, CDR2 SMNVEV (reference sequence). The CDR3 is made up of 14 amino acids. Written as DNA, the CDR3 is TGTGCCAGCAGTTCCATAGCCCCGTCCAATGAGCAGTTCTTC. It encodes CASSSIAPSNEQFF.

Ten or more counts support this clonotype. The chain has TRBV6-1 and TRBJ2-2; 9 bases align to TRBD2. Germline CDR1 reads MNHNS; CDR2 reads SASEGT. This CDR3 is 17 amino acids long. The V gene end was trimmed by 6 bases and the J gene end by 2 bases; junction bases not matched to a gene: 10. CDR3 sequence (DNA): TGTGCCAGCAGAGCTTTCAGACTAGCGGACAACACCGGGGAGCTGTTTTTT. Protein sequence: CASRAFRLADNTGELFF.

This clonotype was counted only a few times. CDR3 bases: TGTGCCAGCAGTGAAGACAGCTCCTCTGGAAACACCATATATTTT. The encoded protein is CASSEDSSSGNTIYF. V gene TRBV6-1 combines with J gene TRBJ1-3, with D uncertain. The V and J ends lost 1 base and 0 bases respectively, with 7 bases between them. CDR1 MNHNS and CDR2 SASEGT come from the germline V gene. The CDR3 runs to 15 residues.

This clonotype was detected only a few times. The CDR3 region is CASSQGGGARNSPLHF. In DNA, the CDR3 is TGTGCCAGCAGCCAAGGAGGGGGGGCCAGGAATTCACCCCTCCACTTT. The chain links TRBV3-1 to TRBJ1-6; D perhaps matches TRBD1 (6 bases). The CDR3 contains 16 residues. V was shortened by 1 base and J by 7 bases, with 14 bases between the two germline ends. Looked up from germline, CDR1 is LGHDT and CDR2 is YNNKEL (reference sequence).

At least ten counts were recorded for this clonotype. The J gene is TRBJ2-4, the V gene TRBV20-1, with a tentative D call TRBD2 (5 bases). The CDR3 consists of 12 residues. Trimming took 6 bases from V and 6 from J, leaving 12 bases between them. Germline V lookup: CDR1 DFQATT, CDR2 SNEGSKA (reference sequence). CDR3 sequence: CSAGRAPNIQYF. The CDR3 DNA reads TGCAGTGCCGGGCGGGCCCCAAACATTCAGTACTTC.

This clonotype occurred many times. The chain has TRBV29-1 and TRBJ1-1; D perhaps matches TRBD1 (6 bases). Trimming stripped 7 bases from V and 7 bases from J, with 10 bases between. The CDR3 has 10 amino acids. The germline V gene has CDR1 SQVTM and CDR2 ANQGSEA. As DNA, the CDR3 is TGCAGCGGACAACAGGGTGAAGCTTTCTTT. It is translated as CSGQQGEAFF.

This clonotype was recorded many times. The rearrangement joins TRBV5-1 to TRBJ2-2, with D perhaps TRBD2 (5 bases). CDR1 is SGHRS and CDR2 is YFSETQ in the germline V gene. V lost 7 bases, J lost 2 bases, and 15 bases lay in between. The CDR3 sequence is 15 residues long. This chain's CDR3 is CASLAAAGNTGELFF. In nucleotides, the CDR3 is TGCGCCAGCTTAGCAGCGGCCGGTAACACCGGGGAGCTGTTTTTT.